This is a list of T cell receptor beta chains from one sample in a study of blood T cells in healthy people across ages. TCRdb re-derived calls from the 5' RACE reads in MiXCR, one entry per CDR3 protein. This sample yields 1.2 million to 1.5 million distinct CDR3 sequences, of which approximately 63% are seen a single time; approximately 7% belongs to the top ten. Material for sequencing was blood. These receptor sequences come from a man in his late teens or twenties in good health. Each CDR3 is given with its conserved first and last residue. Fields, in order: D gene, V gene, J gene, clone size, CDR3 protein, CDR3 DNA. D genes are given only for firm matches. Clone size appears in some rows only: once, few, many, or a class for an expanded clone.

>.|TRBV7-2|TRBJ2-4|.
CASSLNMVARLAKNIQYF
TGTGCCAGCAGCTTAAATATGGTGGCACGTTTAGCCAAAAACATTCAGTACTTC
>TRBD1|TRBV6-2/TRBV6-3|TRBJ2-7|many
CASSYSPGTAYEQYF
TGTGCCAGCAGTTACTCCCCCGGGACAGCCTACGAGCAGTACTTC
>.|TRBV27|TRBJ2-6|few
CASSPNRGAEGANVLTF
TGTGCCAGCAGCCCTAATAGGGGGGCTGAAGGGGCCAACGTCCTGACTTTC
>TRBD2|TRBV7-2|TRBJ2-3|.
CASSSTPLLAGETSGTDTQYF
TGTGCCAGCAGCTCAACGCCTCTACTAGCGGGGGAGACGAGTGGCACAGATACGCAGTATTTT
>TRBD2|TRBV7-2|TRBJ2-1|.
CASSLAGGPDEQFF
TGTGCCAGCAGCTTAGCGGGAGGGCCCGATGAGCAGTTCTTC
>.|TRBV6-6|TRBJ2-3|.
CATGRGPDTQYF
TGTGCCACCGGACGAGGCCCAGATACGCAGTATTTT
>.|TRBV27|TRBJ2-5|few
CASSLSRGAQETQYF
TGTGCCAGCAGTTTATCGAGGGGGGCCCAAGAGACCCAGTACTTC
>.|TRBV12-3/TRBV12-4|TRBJ1-6|once
CASSFGASGRNSPLHF
TGTGCCAGCAGTTTCGGAGCGAGCGGCAGGAATTCACCCCTCCACTTT
>.|TRBV6-2/TRBV6-3|TRBJ2-1|.
CASNPDRFYNEQFF
TGTGCCAGCAATCCCGACAGATTCTACAATGAGCAGTTCTTC
>.|TRBV5-5|TRBJ2-7|.
CASSLGTDSAYEQYF
TGTGCCAGCAGCTTGGGTACGGATTCAGCCTACGAGCAGTACTTC
>TRBD1|TRBV10-3|TRBJ2-6|few
CAISAGGRSAGANVLTF
TGTGCCATCAGTGCAGGGGGACGTTCCGCTGGGGCCAACGTCCTGACTTTC
>.|TRBV18|TRBJ2-7|.
CASSRGSQTYEQYF
TGTGCCAGCTCAAGGGGGTCCCAAACCTACGAGCAGTACTTC
>.|TRBV7-6|TRBJ2-1|.
CASSLALTQRGGLNNNEQFF
TGTGCCAGCAGCTTAGCCCTTACGCAAAGGGGGGGCCTAAACAACAATGAGCAGTTCTTC
>TRBD2|TRBV4-2|TRBJ2-7|.
CASSRRMASGSPPYEQYF
TGTGCCAGCAGCCGGCGGATGGCCAGCGGGAGCCCCCCCTACGAGCAGTACTTC
>.|TRBV12-3/TRBV12-4|TRBJ2-7|few
CASSLYGPYEQYF
TGTGCCAGCAGTTTATATGGCCCCTACGAGCAGTACTTC
>.|TRBV11-2|TRBJ2-5|many
CAIPGLDQETQYF
TGTGCCATTCCCGGACTGGACCAAGAGACCCAGTACTTC
>TRBD1|TRBV27|TRBJ1-1|.
CASSADRGYTEAFF
TGTGCCAGCAGTGCCGACAGGGGGTACACTGAAGCTTTCTTT
>TRBD1|TRBV10-3|TRBJ2-1|.
CAISGGAGGSNEQFF
TGTGCCATCAGTGGGGGCGCAGGGGGCTCCAATGAGCAGTTCTTC
>TRBD1|TRBV7-6|TRBJ2-7|.
CASSLVPRGQVEQYF
TGTGCCAGCAGCTTAGTTCCCAGGGGGCAGGTCGAGCAGTACTTC
>TRBD2|TRBV4-2|TRBJ2-3|.
CASSQEGQEKRGDTDTQYF
TGTGCCAGCAGCCAAGAGGGTCAAGAGAAGCGGGGGGACACAGATACGCAGTATTTT
>.|TRBV11-2|TRBJ1-1|.
CASSLNQNTEAFF
TGTGCCAGCAGCTTAAATCAGAACACTGAAGCTTTCTTT
>.|TRBV7-9|TRBJ2-7|.
CASSKIRTYSYEQYF
TGTGCCAGCAGCAAAATTCGGACCTACTCCTACGAGCAGTACTTC
>.|TRBV9|TRBJ1-2|.
CASSPQGIIGYTF
TGTGCCAGCAGTCCACAGGGAATCATAGGCTACACCTTC
>TRBD2|TRBV10-3|TRBJ2-1|.
CAISESRLADNNEQFF
TGTGCCATCAGTGAGTCGCGGCTAGCGGACAACAATGAGCAGTTCTTC
>.|TRBV20-1|TRBJ1-5|.
CSAREMRDSNQPQHF
TGCAGTGCTAGAGAAATGAGGGATAGCAATCAGCCCCAGCATTTT
>TRBD1|TRBV5-1|TRBJ2-7|.
CASSGTGVREQYF
TGCGCCAGCAGTGGGACAGGGGTGCGCGAGCAGTACTTC
>.|TRBV20-1|TRBJ1-1|.
CSARGSPHGETPEAFF
TGCAGTGCTAGAGGGAGTCCCCACGGGGAAACGCCTGAAGCTTTCTTT
>.|TRBV20-1|TRBJ2-5|many
CSARLPGETQYF
TGCAGTGCTAGACTCCCCGGGGAGACCCAGTACTTC
>TRBD1|TRBV14|TRBJ2-1|once
CASSQNRGRGNEQFF
TGTGCCAGCAGCCAAAACAGGGGGCGCGGAAATGAGCAGTTCTTC
>TRBD1|TRBV4-1|TRBJ2-4|few
CASSPYTGQGIIQYF
TGCGCCAGCAGCCCGTATACCGGACAGGGCATCATTCAGTACTTC
>TRBD2|TRBV12-3/TRBV12-4|TRBJ2-3|.
CASSWGTGGPTDTQYF
TGTGCCAGCAGTTGGGGAACGGGAGGGCCGACAGATACGCAGTATTTT
>.|TRBV19|TRBJ2-6|few
CASSIMGQYSGANVLTF
TGTGCCAGTAGTATAATGGGGCAGTACTCTGGGGCCAACGTCCTGACTTTC
>TRBD1|TRBV6-5|TRBJ1-5|once
CASSRNRGGGNQPQHF
TGTGCCAGCAGCAGGAACAGGGGAGGGGGCAATCAGCCCCAGCATTTT
>TRBD2|TRBV7-9|TRBJ2-7|.
CASSSSNGGLAGPARDEQYF
TGTGCCAGCAGCTCCTCGAATGGCGGACTAGCGGGACCGGCGAGGGACGAGCAGTACTTC
>.|TRBV10-3|TRBJ2-2|.
CAISESTGPKTGELFF
TGTGCCATCAGTGAGTCGACGGGACCCAAAACCGGGGAGCTGTTTTTT
>.|TRBV20-1|TRBJ2-4|few
CSAPIGNIQYF
TGCAGTGCTCCTATAGGAAACATTCAGTACTTC
>TRBD1|TRBV7-9|TRBJ1-4|.
CASSSTTGGPTNEKLFF
TGTGCCAGCAGCTCGACAACAGGGGGGCCAACTAATGAAAAACTGTTTTTT
>.|TRBV20-1|TRBJ2-5|.
CSAAAVGSSRETQYF
TGCAGTGCTGCCGCCGTAGGTTCGAGTCGAGAGACCCAGTACTTC
>.|TRBV5-5|TRBJ2-1|.
CASIPETNEQFF
TGTGCCAGCATCCCGGAGACCAATGAGCAGTTCTTC
>.|TRBV18|TRBJ1-4|.
CASSPNLGRANEKLFF
TGTGCCAGCTCACCTAATTTAGGCCGGGCTAATGAAAAACTGTTTTTT
>TRBD1|TRBV5-1|TRBJ1-1|.
CASSLEAGGITEAFF
TGCGCCAGCAGCTTGGAAGCAGGGGGCATCACTGAAGCTTTCTTT
>TRBD1|TRBV7-9|TRBJ2-4|.
CASSWTGGREQYF
TGTGCCAGCAGCTGGACAGGGGGTCGGGAGCAGTACTTC
>.|TRBV29-1|TRBJ1-2|.
CSVDGLWTSGYTF
TGCAGCGTTGATGGGTTGTGGACAAGTGGCTACACCTTC
>.|TRBV15|TRBJ2-1|.
CATSGWGSAGYSSYNEQFF
TGTGCCACCAGCGGGTGGGGTAGCGCGGGTTACAGCTCCTACAATGAGCAGTTCTTC
>.|TRBV20-1|TRBJ1-6|.
CSAPPRAVVNSPLHF
TGCAGTGCTCCGCCCCGGGCAGTAGTGAATTCACCCCTCCACTTT
>.|TRBV29-1|TRBJ1-2|.
CSVRPTAYGYTF
TGCAGCGTTCGCCCGACAGCGTATGGCTACACCTTC
>TRBD2|TRBV20-1|TRBJ2-3|.
CSASPSTSGLTDTQYF
TGCAGTGCTAGCCCTTCGACTAGCGGGCTCACAGATACGCAGTATTTT
>.|TRBV2|TRBJ2-7|.
CASSFWTDYEQYF
TGTGCCAGCAGTTTCTGGACAGACTACGAGCAGTACTTC
>.|TRBV11-2|TRBJ1-2|.
CASSQNRAAYGYTF
TGTGCCAGCAGTCAAAACAGGGCCGCCTATGGCTACACCTTC
>.|TRBV12-3/TRBV12-4|TRBJ2-7|many
CASSLAASYEQYF
TGCGCCAGCAGCTTGGCAGCTTCCTACGAGCAGTACTTC
>TRBD2|TRBV3-1|TRBJ2-7|.
CASSRRSGEHYEQYF
TGTGCCAGCAGCCGCCGTAGCGGGGAACACTACGAGCAGTACTTC